These T cell receptor beta chains were read from a single sample in a study of metastatic and nonmetastatic thyroid tumors. TCRdb re-called the PCR reads via MiXCR. The repertoire has roughly 83,000 clones, 15% of them found once; the top ten carry 3.6%. Sequenced material: blood. The receptors shown here come from a female donor with papillary thyroid cancer or a benign thyroid nodule (not recorded which). Some clones in this sample may be carry-over from other donors' samples. Both conserved end residues are part of each CDR3.

V,length,J,CDR3
TRBV12-3/TRBV12-4,16,TRBJ1-3,CASSSLGPSSGNTIYF
TRBV5-1,15,TRBJ2-1,CASSLASSSYNEQFF
TRBV4-2,17,TRBJ2-6,CASSQDGTSSGANVLTF
TRBV28,11,TRBJ1-6,CASSLNSPLHF
TRBV4-1,16,TRBJ2-7,CAISQDPIWGFYEQYF
TRBV12-3/TRBV12-4,16,TRBJ2-3,CASSLRLAESTDTQYF
TRBV29-1,9,TRBJ1-2,CSVDHGYTF
TRBV9,15,TRBJ2-7,CASSVRSAGVNEQYF
TRBV6-2/TRBV6-3,15,TRBJ2-7,CANSPRAGRTYEQYF
TRBV13,10,TRBJ2-5,CASRGETQYF
TRBV5-4,19,TRBJ2-6,CASSLRRRGSYSGANVLTF
TRBV5-6,14,TRBJ2-2,CASSWNWVAGELFF
TRBV5-6,15,TRBJ2-2,CASSWEGAPTGELFF
TRBV10-3,14,TRBJ2-2,CAISECSFDGDLFF
TRBV10-3,16,TRBJ2-1,CAISRTLSSGVNEQFF
TRBV9,14,TRBJ2-7,CASSVNEGTYEQYF
TRBV24-1,13,TRBJ1-2,CATSDSAYYGYTF
TRBV20-1,16,TRBJ1-2,CSARASGTGTNYGYTF
TRBV10-2,13,TRBJ1-5,CATADSSNQPQHF
TRBV6-1,15,TRBJ2-7,CASSEAVTIAYEQYF
TRBV4-1,13,TRBJ1-2,CASSQGPGLSYTF
TRBV20-1,15,TRBJ1-4,CSARVPGGQNEKLFF
TRBV6-4,13,TRBJ1-6,CASSVQDNSPLHF
TRBV7-8,15,TRBJ1-4,CASSLGVDPNEKLFF
TRBV3-1,13,TRBJ2-3,CASSPPGTDTQYF
TRBV28,14,TRBJ1-6,CASRAAQNNSPLHF
TRBV19,14,TRBJ1-2,CASSNPGYNYGYTF
TRBV7-3,15,TRBJ1-3,CASSSTSHSGNTIYF
TRBV10-2,15,TRBJ2-5,CASSERVGGAETQYF
TRBV5-1,12,TRBJ1-2,CASSLDSYGYTF
TRBV3-1,15,TRBJ1-4,CASSSRTGVHEKLFF
TRBV6-1,17,TRBJ1-2,CASSPRGTVPQGYGYTF
TRBV28,13,TRBJ1-1,CASTRPTSTEAFF
TRBV6-5,15,TRBJ1-3,CASSYSGSSEKTIYF
TRBV20-1,14,TRBJ2-3,CSARTGHALDTQYF
TRBV12-3/TRBV12-4,14,TRBJ2-7,CASSLGGSLYEQYF
TRBV24-1,14,TRBJ2-3,CATSAAWATDTQYF
TRBV6-4,15,TRBJ2-6,CVSSDRGSGANVLTF